This T cell receptor (beta chain) is from a study of shared clonotypes between healthy human individuals. CD45RO-negative cells were positively selected for CCR7, leaving out terminally differentiated effector memory CD45RA+ cells. Researchers divided each subset's genomic DNA evenly across several immunoSEQ plates. The method was immunoSEQ multiplex PCR; TCRdb's version includes in-frame clones alone and lacks a portion of them. The profile shows approximately 2,200,000 clones, under 95% of them singletons. The CDR3 is 13 amino acids. With V trimmed by 3 bases and J by 6 bases, 3 bases remained unmatched. Germline CDR1 and CDR2: SQVTM and ANQGSEA.

The clonotype originates from a man younger than 35 in good health. Some clones in this sample may be carry-over from other donors' samples. Sequencing used naive CD8+ T cells from PBMCs. This chain links TRBV29-1 with TRBJ2-1; 9 nucleotides align to TRBD1. The CDR3 spells CSVDNRGLNEQFF. The CDR3 DNA reads as TGCAGCGTTGACAACAGGGGGCTCAATGAGCAGTTCTTC.